These T cell receptor beta chains were read from a single sample in a study of T cell responses to AZD1222 COVID-19 vaccine. Produced via immunoSEQ multiplex PCR; TCRdb's table is partial and in-frame only. The data show about 200,000 clones, with just over 90% seen just once and less than 1.2% held by the top ten. The material sequenced was peripheral blood, taken on day 0 of MenACWY control vaccination. These receptors all come from an adult in good health. CDR3s include the opening cysteine and the closing phenylalanine or tryptophan. A D gene is named only where the DNA matches it firmly. Size is stated for part of the rows, as once, few or many counts, or as a class when the clone is expanded.

V gene: TRBV7-8; D gene: .; clone size: once; J gene: TRBJ2-7; CDR3 protein: CASSRGAAYEQYF; CDR3 DNA: TGTGCCAGCAGCCGGGGGGCCGCCTACGAGCAGTACTTC
V gene: TRBV30; D gene: .; clone size: .; J gene: TRBJ1-5; CDR3 protein: CALSLTVPSEPQHF; CDR3 DNA: TGTGCCTTATCCCTGACAGTCCCATCGGAACCCCAGCATTTT
V gene: TRBV5-1; D gene: TRBD2; clone size: .; J gene: TRBJ2-5; CDR3 protein: CASSLGVVAGLETQYF; CDR3 DNA: TGCGCCAGCAGCTTAGGGGTGGTAGCGGGGCTCGAGACCCAGTACTTC
V gene: TRBV27; D gene: .; clone size: .; J gene: TRBJ1-5; CDR3 protein: CASSLSARRLKGSNQPQHF; CDR3 DNA: TGTGCCAGCAGTTTATCGGCCAGGAGACTAAAGGGAAGCAATCAGCCCCAGCATTTT
V gene: TRBV6-6; D gene: .; clone size: .; J gene: TRBJ2-5; CDR3 protein: CASSYITEQETQYF; CDR3 DNA: TGTGCCAGCAGTTATATAACGGAGCAAGAGACCCAGTACTTC
V gene: TRBV7-8; D gene: .; clone size: .; J gene: TRBJ1-2; CDR3 protein: CASSLAPTGSGYTF; CDR3 DNA: TGTGCCAGCAGCCTCGCCCCTACAGGGTCTGGCTACACCTTC
V gene: TRBV3-1/TRBV3-2; D gene: TRBD1; clone size: few; J gene: TRBJ1-1; CDR3 protein: CASSQFGTGSFSNTEAFF; CDR3 DNA: TGTGCCAGCAGCCAATTTGGGACAGGGTCCTTTTCGAACACTGAAGCTTTCTTT
V gene: TRBV30; D gene: TRBD1; clone size: .; J gene: TRBJ1-2; CDR3 protein: CAWELRTGINGYTF; CDR3 DNA: TGTGCCTGGGAGCTCCGGACAGGCATTAATGGCTACACCTTC
V gene: TRBV3-1/TRBV3-2; D gene: TRBD2; clone size: .; J gene: TRBJ2-1; CDR3 protein: CASSKIGLAGILGSNEQFF; CDR3 DNA: TGTGCCAGCAGCAAAATCGGGCTAGCGGGGATTCTCGGTAGCAATGAGCAGTTCTTC
V gene: TRBV27; D gene: TRBD1; clone size: .; J gene: TRBJ1-2; CDR3 protein: CASSSLGQGTQVYTF; CDR3 DNA: TGTGCCAGCAGTAGCCTGGGACAGGGAACTCAAGTCTACACCTTC
V gene: TRBV6-2/TRBV6-3; D gene: .; clone size: .; J gene: TRBJ1-1; CDR3 protein: CASSADRHINTEAFF; CDR3 DNA: TGTGCCAGCAGTGCCGACCGACACATAAACACTGAAGCTTTCTTT
V gene: TRBV7-3; D gene: TRBD2; clone size: .; J gene: TRBJ2-3; CDR3 protein: CASSSETSETQYF; CDR3 DNA: TGTGCCAGCAGCTCCGAGACTAGCGAAACGCAGTATTTT
V gene: TRBV6-5; D gene: TRBD1; clone size: .; J gene: TRBJ1-1; CDR3 protein: CASSYKGAKNTEAFF; CDR3 DNA: TGTGCCAGCAGTTACAAGGGGGCCAAGAACACTGAAGCTTTCTTT
V gene: TRBV3-1/TRBV3-2; D gene: TRBD1; clone size: .; J gene: TRBJ1-2; CDR3 protein: CASSFPGQGARGYTF; CDR3 DNA: TGTGCCAGCAGCTTTCCGGGACAGGGGGCGCGGGGCTACACCTTC
V gene: TRBV28; D gene: TRBD1; clone size: .; J gene: TRBJ1-4; CDR3 protein: CASSTSRGLRTNEKLFF; CDR3 DNA: TGTGCCAGCAGCACATCCAGGGGGCTCCGAACTAATGAAAAACTGTTTTTT
V gene: TRBV5-4; D gene: .; clone size: once; J gene: TRBJ1-1; CDR3 protein: CASSLGQEYTEAFF; CDR3 DNA: TGTGCCAGCAGCTTGGGTCAGGAATACACTGAAGCTTTCTTT
V gene: TRBV7-9; D gene: .; clone size: .; J gene: TRBJ1-2; CDR3 protein: CASSSTDNYGYTF; CDR3 DNA: TGTGCCAGCAGCTCCACAGACAACTATGGCTACACCTTC
V gene: TRBV5-1; D gene: .; clone size: .; J gene: TRBJ1-2; CDR3 protein: CASSLFVGSYNYGYTF; CDR3 DNA: TGCGCCAGCAGCTTGTTCGTCGGGTCTTATAACTATGGCTACACCTTC
V gene: TRBV12-3/TRBV12-4; D gene: .; clone size: once; J gene: TRBJ1-2; CDR3 protein: CASRRTESYGYTF; CDR3 DNA: TGTGCCAGCAGACGGACAGAGAGCTATGGCTACACCTTC
V gene: TRBV7-2; D gene: .; clone size: once; J gene: TRBJ1-2; CDR3 protein: CASVERGGGYHGYTF; CDR3 DNA: TGTGCCAGCGTAGAAAGAGGCGGGGGGTACCATGGCTACACCTTC
V gene: TRBV2; D gene: TRBD1; clone size: .; J gene: TRBJ1-1; CDR3 protein: CASNPQGARGTEAFF; CDR3 DNA: TGTGCCAGCAACCCACAGGGGGCGCGGGGCACTGAAGCTTTCTTT
V gene: TRBV30; D gene: TRBD1; clone size: .; J gene: TRBJ1-2; CDR3 protein: CAWSRGQGIYGYTF; CDR3 DNA: TGTGCCTGGAGTCGAGGACAGGGAATCTATGGCTACACCTTC
V gene: TRBV5-1; D gene: .; clone size: .; J gene: TRBJ2-7; CDR3 protein: CASSLAGVHDSYEQYF; CDR3 DNA: TGCGCCAGCAGCTTGGCGGGGGTACACGACTCCTACGAGCAGTACTTC
V gene: TRBV21-1; D gene: .; clone size: .; J gene: TRBJ1-2; CDR3 protein: CASSKQLRNRDTF; CDR3 DNA: TGTGCCAGCAGCAAACAGTTAAGGAACAGGGACACCTTC
V gene: TRBV18; D gene: .; clone size: .; J gene: TRBJ2-5; CDR3 protein: CASSLGQGGRQETQYF; CDR3 DNA: TGTGCCAGCTCACTAGGACAGGGAGGGCGTCAAGAGACCCAGTACTTC
V gene: TRBV5-6; D gene: .; clone size: once; J gene: TRBJ2-2; CDR3 protein: CASSFTSYTGELFF; CDR3 DNA: TGTGCCAGCAGCTTTACCAGTTACACCGGGGAGCTGTTTTTT
V gene: TRBV5-1; D gene: TRBD1; clone size: .; J gene: TRBJ1-5; CDR3 protein: CASSLGQGDNQPQHF; CDR3 DNA: TGCGCCAGCAGCTTGGGACAGGGAGATAATCAGCCCCAGCATTTT
V gene: TRBV30; D gene: .; clone size: .; J gene: TRBJ2-2; CDR3 protein: CAWSVSVGGELFF; CDR3 DNA: TGTGCCTGGAGTGTTTCAGTTGGGGGTGAGCTGTTTTTT
V gene: TRBV7-9; D gene: .; clone size: .; J gene: TRBJ1-2; CDR3 protein: CASSLDGFYGYTF; CDR3 DNA: TGTGCCAGCAGCCTGGACGGATTCTATGGCTACACCTTC
V gene: TRBV2; D gene: TRBD1; clone size: .; J gene: TRBJ2-7; CDR3 protein: CASREDRVYEQYF; CDR3 DNA: TGTGCCAGCAGGGAGGACAGGGTCTACGAGCAGTACTTC
V gene: TRBV9; D gene: .; clone size: .; J gene: TRBJ2-3; CDR3 protein: CASSVELHTDTQYF; CDR3 DNA: TGTGCCAGCAGCGTAGAGCTGCACACAGATACGCAGTATTTT
V gene: TRBV19; D gene: .; clone size: .; J gene: TRBJ2-6; CDR3 protein: CASSSPRGLNSGANVLTF; CDR3 DNA: TGTGCCAGTAGTTCCCCACGGGGCTTAAACTCTGGGGCCAACGTCCTGACTTTC
V gene: TRBV6-5; D gene: .; clone size: .; J gene: TRBJ2-3; CDR3 protein: CASSRTNSGSGTQYF; CDR3 DNA: TGTGCCAGCAGCCGTACGAACTCGGGATCTGGTACGCAGTATTTT
V gene: TRBV7-9; D gene: .; clone size: .; J gene: TRBJ1-4; CDR3 protein: CASSLCPGGICEKLFF; CDR3 DNA: TGTGCCAGCAGTCTATGCCCGGGGGGTATTTGTGAAAAACTGTTTTTT
V gene: TRBV27; D gene: TRBD1; clone size: .; J gene: TRBJ1-5; CDR3 protein: CASSPRTGGVQPQHF; CDR3 DNA: TGTGCCAGCAGTCCCAGGACAGGGGGCGTTCAGCCCCAGCATTTT
V gene: TRBV6-5; D gene: .; clone size: once; J gene: TRBJ1-3; CDR3 protein: CASELSASGNTIYF; CDR3 DNA: TGTGCCAGCGAGCTCTCGGCCTCTGGAAACACCATATATTTT
V gene: TRBV7-2; D gene: TRBD2; clone size: .; J gene: TRBJ2-3; CDR3 protein: CASSLGLAGGHTQYF; CDR3 DNA: TGTGCCAGCAGCCTTGGACTAGCGGGGGGACATACGCAGTATTTT